This TCR beta chain was captured by sequencing in a study of cytotoxic CD8 clonotypes in ibrutinib-treated CLL. Assay used: immunoSEQ multiplex PCR; TCRdb lists only in-frame clones, some missing. Of hundreds of thousands of clones in the sample, 67% are singletons; the top ten hold under 8%. Germline CDR1 SGDLS, CDR2 YYNGEE. This CDR3 is built from 17 residues. J lost 4 bases, V lost 0 bases, and 12 bases had no gene match. The rearrangement links TRBV9 to TRBJ2-7, with TRBD2 matching over 8 bases. Sequences were derived from PBMCs, sampled after 36 months of ibrutinib treatment. The receptor was derived from a human donor with chronic lymphocytic leukemia. CDR3 loop: CASSVASSGEGWYEQYF. In nucleotides, the CDR3 is TGTGCCAGCAGCGTAGCGAGTAGCGGGGAGGGCTGGTACGAGCAGTACTTC. The full variable domain, rest sourced from reference TRBV9 and TRBJ2-7, is DSGVTQTPKHLITATGQRVTLRCSPRSGDLSVYWYQQSLDQGLQFLIQYYNGEERAKGNILERFSAQQFPDLHSELNLSSLELGDSALYFCASSVASSGEGWYEQYFGPGTRLTVT.